This paragraph covers one T cell receptor (beta chain) sequence. Its antigen remains unknown. Sequencing was performed with immunoSEQ multiplex PCR; in TCRdb, only in-frame clones are kept and a portion is missing. Here the sample spans about 270,000 clones, 65% to 90% being singletons. Germline V gene lookup returns CDR1 MRHNA and CDR2 SNTAGT. The V end was cut by 7 bases, the J end by 0 bases, with 18 bases between. The CDR3 has 16 amino acids. This record comes from a study of cytomegalovirus exposure and HLA in healthy donors. Findings and limits, study-wide: Within the 120 or so validation repertoires, first-cohort TCR clusters tended to co-occur, according to a later analysis. As confirmed in vitro, a few CMV-associated chains were specific for CMV antigens.

This sequence originates from a young woman in good health and CMV-seronegative. What was sequenced was PBMCs. The gene calls are TRBV6-4 and TRBJ1-2; D might be TRBD1 (6 bases). CDR3 in amino acids: CASIHSRGVTNYGYTF. The CDR3, as DNA: TGTGCCAGCATTCACTCCAGGGGAGTGACTAACTATGGCTACACCTTC.